The T cell receptor beta chain described here comes from a study of cytomegalovirus exposure and HLA in healthy donors (dated by TCRdb to the late 2010s). General notes on the study: An earlier analysis of approximately 640 of the donors reported more than 250 Gb of sequence data and some 100 million unique TCR beta sequences from about 200 million T cells. An early release covering over 500 HLA-typed donors comprised 300 to 350 gigabases of sequencing data and tens of millions of unique TCR sequences. Of the 350 to 400 genotyped donors, about 80% fell in the genetic ancestry cluster associated with self-reported Caucasian donors. The study aimed to test whether signatures of past pathogen exposure could be identified by cataloging public T cell receptors. The study profiled the T cell repertoires of 666 subjects by immunosequencing and related them to cytomegalovirus serostatus. Along with the roughly 700-subject first cohort, a separate validation cohort of 120 different subjects was used. The study combined high-throughput TCR immunosequencing, statistical association of individual TCRs with disease status, and machine learning to predict cytomegalovirus infection status. In a later analysis, previously published TCR beta repertoires from some 640 donors were re-analyzed and high-resolution HLA genotyping was added so that TCR occurrence patterns could be studied. Rather than drawing on any new phenotypic data, the later analysis identified candidate immune exposures from TCR beta sequences and the way those sequences occurred across donors. To decide whether each TCR beta V gene segment behaved as functional or pseudogenic, an earlier analysis of over 500 of the donors relied on high-throughput TCR beta sequencing. Donor age, sex, ethnicity and CMV serostatus were compiled alongside the repertoire data. A later genetic analysis took genome-wide SNP genotypes for about three fifths of the 666 donors and used that subset as a discovery cohort. Every repertoire in the discovery cohort had been generated on one and the same sequencing platform. HLA typing included class I and class II loci at four-digit resolution. Typing coverage varied by locus: about 620-630 donors for A, B, C, DRB1 and DQB1; roughly 510 for DQA1; approximately 570 for DPA1; roughly 470 for DPB1. Roughly five DR-DQ haplotypes were handled as single units for association and clustering because linkage in the cohort was strong. On average, roughly 240,000 unique TCR beta nucleotide sequences were sequenced per donor among 398 genotyped donors of the cohort, with roughly 19% of those sequences being non-productive.

Note on this clone: Its cognate antigen has yet to be identified. Base qualities are not provided; no much larger clone lies one nucleotide away.

Libraries were prepared through the immunoSEQ multiplex PCR assay. A mixture of 60 forward primers for TCR Vbeta segments and 13 reverse primers for TCR Jbeta segments was used in the multiplex PCR. The CDR3 region of rearranged TCR beta genes was amplified from genomic DNA with a multiplex PCR assay. The amplified TCR beta libraries were sequenced on the Illumina HiSeq System as 87-base-pair reads. The source study handled its data this way. Across the 666 repertoires, a later analysis counted roughly 77 million unique TCR beta chains, 9 million to 14 million of which were shared by at least two donors. To remove PCR and sequencing errors, raw reads were error-corrected and collapsed into unique sequences using a nearest-neighbor algorithm that merged closely related sequences. V, D and J gene segments were assigned by aligning CDR3 sequences to IMGT reference sequences. For a sequence to be retained, a match of at least six nucleotides was required to both a V gene segment and a J gene segment. Rearrangements were classified as productive when the CDR3 lacked stop codons and remained in frame with V and J, and all other rearrangements were classified as non-productive. CDR3 was defined by IMGT convention, running from the second conserved V-encoded cysteine to the conserved J-encoded phenylalanine. The earlier analysis of 550 to 650 of the donors excluded any sequence lacking an unambiguous match to a single V gene segment. An earlier analysis of about 600 of the donors called V segments functional above 56.7% productive rearrangements and segregating when the between-donor standard deviation exceeded 5%. A statistical classification framework was built to diagnose cytomegalovirus status from the catalog of TCR beta chain sequences. In a later analysis, V and J genes were assigned by comparing TCR nucleotide sequences against IMGT/GENE-DB human TR gene sequences. The TCRdist pipeline was used in a later analysis to assign CDR3 sequences and most-parsimonious VDJ recombination scenarios. A later analysis defined each TCR beta chain by its CDR3 amino acid sequence plus V-gene family, and excluded reads lacking a unique V-gene family. To address suspected cross-contamination and a sequencing artifact, a later analysis removed roughly 580 highly shared, low-generation-probability nucleotide sequences. In a later analysis, a clonal expansion index for each public chain was calculated from normalized within-repertoire ranks of inferred template counts. A later analysis computed generation probabilities with a VDJ recombination model fitted to out-of-frame rearrangements, and checked the results against IGoR. In a later analysis, TCR-TCR, TCR-HLA and TCR-CMV co-occurrence was scored with hypergeometric tests, and a repertoire-size bias correction was applied to TCR pairs. False discovery rates were estimated in a later analysis by permuting HLA or CMV assignments 20 times. In a later analysis, co-occurring TCRs were grouped using DBSCAN, and TCRdist sequence similarity was added for clustering within HLA-allele-positive subsets. Repertoires with fewer than 30,000 or more than 120,000 public chains were left out of co-occurrence clustering, as were about 5 repertoires with anomalous nucleotide sharing. TCRdb retrieved this table from immuneACCESS and kept in-frame rearrangements only. Not all clones are present; in checked studies, unresolved V genes account for under half, and no reason is known for the remainder. D and trimming were read from the DNA, whereas the V and J calls and clone size are those reported in that table. Counted in this sample were over 95,000 clones; 70% to 80% of them appeared once. The leading ten clones occupy about 2% of the sample.

What the study reported, not specific to this receptor: Most CMV-associated TCR beta chains appeared to be HLA-restricted in a later analysis, and the HLA associations seemed to be driven largely by CMV exposure. In vitro tests confirmed that a few of the cytomegalovirus-associated TCR beta chains recognize cytomegalovirus antigens. Over 15 rarely observed V segments, including chromosome 9 orphons, were excluded from the earlier analysis of about 600 of the donors because counts were too low. Because some donors lacked HLA typing at each locus, the association tests relied only on the typed subset. Correlated functional status among segregating V segments might be attributable to linkage disequilibrium, but an unknown experimental factor could not be ruled out. Roughly uniform sequencing depth across donors was assumed in presence/absence analyses, although this assumption may not hold. A later analysis found that HLA-associated TCR beta chains were more clonally expanded and had lower generation probabilities than equally common non-associated chains. An association between a missense DCLRE1C variant and V-gene and J-gene trimming of TCR beta chains was found in a later genetic analysis and replicated in an independent cohort. According to a later analysis, TCR association rates differed among HLA loci, with DRB1 alleles showing the most associated TCRs and HLA-C alleles showing the fewest. The cohort was sequenced for TCR beta chains only, and without alpha or paired-chain data the features that could be detected were limited. Some IMGT-functional V segments, including TRBV6-2 and TRBV6-3, could not be told apart with the 87-base-pair reads, so those segments were excluded. The study listed 150 to 200 TCR beta chains as associated with cytomegalovirus. A group of highly shared sequence variants was considered likely to be a technical artifact of the sequencing pipeline. Assigning TCR associations to individual alleles was difficult when HLA alleles, especially DR and DQ, strongly co-occurred. It was suggested by the authors that the approach could potentially be generalized to other disease states and immunological phenotypes. Across donors, most TCR sequences were observed very rarely, whereas some public TCRs were present in many individuals. In a later analysis, some 17,000 TCR beta sequences were associated with specific HLA alleles at a false discovery rate of 0.05. Compared with the 666-donor mean, donors in an Asian-associated ancestry cluster had fewer N-insertions in productive TCRs, according to a later genetic analysis. In an earlier analysis of about 550 of the donors, most TCR beta V segments were observed in productive rearrangements about 90% or about 30% of the time, broadly matching IMGT annotations. In a later analysis, several top co-occurrence clusters were reported to appear linked to parvovirus B19, influenza, CMV and Epstein-Barr virus. CMV serostatus was the only immune exposure information available for the cohort. The classifier was reported to diagnose cytomegalovirus status with high specificity and sensitivity in both the original and validation cohorts. A further reported finding was that TCR beta sequences accurately predicted the HLA-A and HLA-B alleles for most subjects in the first cohort.

The cohort comprised under 700 healthy bone marrow donors. At the time of sampling, every cohort member was nominally healthy, though immune exposures that went unrecorded were likely present. CMV serostatus was recorded as positive for almost 300 and negative for about 50% of the roughly 700 cohort members, whereas no CMV serostatus was recorded for the donor in question. Each donor provided a peripheral blood sample, and peripheral blood mononuclear cells were used for TCR beta sequencing. The Qiagen DNeasy Blood Extraction Kit was used to extract genomic DNA from the blood cell samples. CDR3 length: 15 amino acids, cysteine to phenylalanine. Only the CDR3 DNA is retained, 45 bases long and in frame from the first base. CDR1 SNHLY and CDR2 FYNNEI were looked up in the germline V gene. At the junction V is shortened by 1 base and J by 0 bases, with 10 bases in between.

Sequencing input: PBMCs. This TCR came from a human donor in good health. The chain links TRBV2 with TRBJ2-7; the D gene is possibly TRBD1, with 6 bases matching. The bases are TGTGCCAGCAGTGAAGAGGGGGTGGGCTCCTACGAGCAGTACTTC. Its product reads: CASSEEGVGSYEQYF. Extended through the reference TRBV2 and TRBJ2-7 proteins, this CDR3 yields the full variable domain: EPEVTQTPSHQVTQMGQEVILRCVPISNHLYFYWYRQILGQKVEFLVSFYNNEISEKSEIFDDQFSVERPDGSNFTLKIRSTKLEDSAMYFCASSEEGVGSYEQYFGPGTRLTVT.